These T cell receptor beta chains were read from a single sample in a study of graft-versus-host responses after intestinal transplantation. The antigens for these receptors are not known. Here immunoSEQ multiplex PCR was the method, and the copy in TCRdb shows in-frame clones only, minus some. The sample comprises tens of thousands of clones, about 95% of which are singletons, and over 0.15% rests with the top ten. The sequencing here drew on unstimulated CD4+ T cells sorted from spleen or lymph node cells, taken before transplant. The receptor set was obtained from a human donor who was the organ donor for an intestinal transplant. The CDR3 runs from the conserved cysteine through the conserved F or W. D genes are given only for firm matches. For some rows the clone size is stated as once, few or many, or as a class when expanded; others skip it.

V,J,size,D,CDR3,DNA
TRBV7-9,TRBJ2-1,NA,TRBD2,CASSFGVGTSAKNEQFF,TGTGCCAGCAGCTTTGGGGTAGGGACTAGCGCAAAAAATGAGCAGTTCTTC
TRBV11-2,TRBJ2-7,NA,NA,CASSRPFYEQYF,TGTGCCAGCAGCCGCCCATTCTACGAGCAGTACTTC
TRBV5-1,TRBJ2-1,NA,NA,CASSFGVYNEQFF,TGCGCCAGCAGCTTCGGGGTCTACAATGAGCAGTTCTTC
TRBV5-1,TRBJ2-5,few,NA,CASSLGQGQETQYF,TGCGCCAGCAGCTTGGGGCAGGGCCAAGAGACCCAGTACTTC
TRBV19,TRBJ1-3,NA,NA,CATADNSGNTIYF,TGTGCCACCGCGGACAACTCTGGAAACACCATATATTTT
TRBV5-4,TRBJ1-5,NA,NA,CASSLSGSGNQPQHF,TGTGCCAGCAGCTTGTCGGGTAGCGGAAATCAGCCCCAGCATTTT
TRBV4-3,TRBJ1-2,NA,NA,CASSQDTTANYGYTF,TGCGCCAGCAGCCAAGATACCACAGCTAACTATGGCTACACCTTC
TRBV5-6,TRBJ2-7,NA,TRBD1,CAIRAGTGDDYEQYF,TGTGCCATACGCGCCGGGACAGGGGACGATTACGAGCAGTACTTC
TRBV2,TRBJ2-3,NA,TRBD1,CASSRQGTSTDTQYF,TGTGCCAGCAGCCGACAGGGGACTAGCACAGATACGCAGTATTTT
TRBV19,TRBJ1-1,NA,NA,CASSIMGNTEAFF,TGTGCCAGTAGTATAATGGGGAACACTGAAGCTTTCTTT
TRBV5-6,TRBJ2-7,NA,NA,CASSLGYEQYF,TGTGCCAGCAGCTTGGGTTACGAGCAGTACTTC
TRBV28,TRBJ1-2,NA,NA,CASSPPLAANYGYTF,TGTGCCAGCAGCCCCCCACTGGCGGCGAACTATGGCTACACCTTC
TRBV11-2,TRBJ2-7,NA,NA,CASSFSSEYEQYF,TGTGCCAGCAGCTTTAGTTCGGAATACGAGCAGTACTTC
TRBV5-1,TRBJ1-1,NA,TRBD1,CASSSGQGLNTEAFF,TGCGCCAGCAGTTCGGGACAGGGGTTGAACACTGAAGCTTTCTTT
TRBV2,TRBJ1-4,NA,NA,CASSELSENEKLFF,TGTGCCAGCAGTGAATTATCAGAAAATGAAAAACTGTTTTTT
TRBV5-1,TRBJ2-5,NA,NA,CASSPGLIRGPGLGETQYF,TGCGCCAGCAGCCCAGGTTTGATTAGAGGGCCAGGGCTGGGAGAGACCCAGTACTTC
TRBV5-1,TRBJ1-6,NA,TRBD1,CASSPGTGGSPLHF,TGCGCCAGCAGCCCGGGGACAGGGGGATCACCCCTCCACTTT
TRBV4-1,TRBJ1-2,NA,NA,CASSREQGTYGYTF,TGCGCCAGCAGCCGAGAACAGGGTACCTATGGCTACACCTTC
TRBV2,TRBJ2-7,NA,NA,CASSRNRGSYEQYF,TGTGCCAGCAGTCGCAACCGTGGATCCTACGAGCAGTACTTC
TRBV5-3,TRBJ2-3,NA,NA,CARSLKDYSTDTQYF,TGTGCCAGAAGCTTGAAGGACTATAGTACAGATACGCAGTATTTT
TRBV5-6,TRBJ2-5,NA,NA,CASSRDGEQYF,TGTGCCAGCAGTCGGGATGGAGAGCAGTACTTC
TRBV5-4,TRBJ2-3,NA,TRBD2,CASSGTSGGQSTDTQYF,TGTGCCAGCAGCGGGACTAGCGGGGGCCAGAGCACAGATACGCAGTATTTT
TRBV9,TRBJ2-7,NA,NA,CASSLSADRDEQYF,TGTGCCAGCAGCCTATCAGCGGACCGCGACGAGCAGTACTTC
TRBV21-1,TRBJ1-3,NA,NA,CASSYFSGTGGIFSGNTIYF,TGTGCCAGCAGTTATTTTAGCGGGACAGGGGGTATATTTTCTGGAAACACCATATATTTT